Listed below are T cell receptor beta chains from one sample, sequenced in a study of cytomegalovirus exposure and HLA in healthy donors. TCRdb keeps only in-frame clones here, not all; method: immunoSEQ multiplex PCR. The table gives roughly 140,000 clones; the top ten clones make up about 2.5% of it. Source material: PBMCs. These receptors were collected from a man aged 35-49 years in good health and CMV-seronegative. CDR3s include the opening cysteine and the closing phenylalanine or tryptophan. Each record gives: J gene, D gene, V gene, CDR3 DNA, CDR3 protein. D genes are given only for firm matches.

J gene: TRBJ2-7
D gene: -
V gene: TRBV5-1
CDR3 DNA: TGCGCCAGCAGCTTGGAGCTGGGGGCCCACTACGAGCAGTACTTC
CDR3 protein: CASSLELGAHYEQYF

J gene: TRBJ2-6
D gene: -
V gene: TRBV7-3
CDR3 DNA: TGTGCCAGCAGCTTCGGGTCACGAAACTCTGGGGCCAACGTCCTGACTTTC
CDR3 protein: CASSFGSRNSGANVLTF

J gene: TRBJ2-7
D gene: -
V gene: TRBV6-6
CDR3 DNA: TGTGCCAGCAGTCCCGGGGGCAGGGGGTCCGAGCAGTACTTC
CDR3 protein: CASSPGGRGSEQYF

J gene: TRBJ1-3
D gene: TRBD1
V gene: TRBV28
CDR3 DNA: TGTGCCAGCAGTTTTGCCCCGGGACAGAGCAGAAACACCATATATTTT
CDR3 protein: CASSFAPGQSRNTIYF

J gene: TRBJ1-1
D gene: -
V gene: TRBV15
CDR3 DNA: TGTGCCACCAGCAGAGGCCCTTTTCGACAGACCTTAGGAGCTTTCTTT
CDR3 protein: CATSRGPFRQTLGAFF

J gene: TRBJ2-7
D gene: TRBD1
V gene: TRBV2
CDR3 DNA: TGTGCCAGCAGTGGGGGGGGGACAGGGAACGAGCAGTACTTC
CDR3 protein: CASSGGGTGNEQYF

J gene: TRBJ2-1
D gene: -
V gene: TRBV6-5
CDR3 DNA: TGTGCCAGCAGTTACTCTGCAGGGGATTACAATGAGCAGTTCTTC
CDR3 protein: CASSYSAGDYNEQFF

J gene: TRBJ2-7
D gene: -
V gene: TRBV7-6
CDR3 DNA: TGTGCCAGCAGCCCGGGGGTAGCGAGCTCCTACGAGCAGTACTTC
CDR3 protein: CASSPGVASSYEQYF

J gene: TRBJ1-5
D gene: -
V gene: TRBV19
CDR3 DNA: TGTGCCAGTAGTAAAACCCCGCAGGGTCAGCCCCAGCATTTT
CDR3 protein: CASSKTPQGQPQHF

J gene: TRBJ2-7
D gene: TRBD2
V gene: TRBV5-6
CDR3 DNA: TGTGCCAGCAGCTCGGGACTAGCGGGGAAGCAGTACTTC
CDR3 protein: CASSSGLAGKQYF

J gene: TRBJ2-7
D gene: TRBD2
V gene: TRBV4-3
CDR3 DNA: TGCGCCAGCAGCCAAGCCTTTGGGACTAGCGGGGGGAGGGAGCAGTACTTC
CDR3 protein: CASSQAFGTSGGREQYF

J gene: TRBJ1-3
D gene: TRBD1
V gene: TRBV5-4
CDR3 DNA: TGTGCCAGCAGCCGGGACAGGGTAAATGGAAACACCATATATTTT
CDR3 protein: CASSRDRVNGNTIYF

J gene: TRBJ2-2
D gene: -
V gene: TRBV2
CDR3 DNA: TGTGCCAGCAGTGAGGGGACAAAGGGGACCGGGGAGCTGTTTTTT
CDR3 protein: CASSEGTKGTGELFF

J gene: TRBJ2-2
D gene: -
V gene: TRBV19
CDR3 DNA: TGTGCCAGTAGTTGGACAGAGAACACCGGGGAGCTGTTTTTT
CDR3 protein: CASSWTENTGELFF

J gene: TRBJ1-5
D gene: -
V gene: TRBV18
CDR3 DNA: TGTGCCAGCTCACCGGTTTGCGACATTTGCAATCAGCCCCAGCATTTT
CDR3 protein: CASSPVCDICNQPQHF

J gene: TRBJ1-6
D gene: -
V gene: TRBV10-3
CDR3 DNA: TGTGCCATCAGTTTGAGTGAGAATTCACCCCTCCACTTT
CDR3 protein: CAISLSENSPLHF

J gene: TRBJ2-2
D gene: -
V gene: TRBV5-6
CDR3 DNA: TGTGCCAGCAGCTTGGCAATCGGGGAGCTGTTTTTT
CDR3 protein: CASSLAIGELFF

J gene: TRBJ1-5
D gene: TRBD1
V gene: TRBV19
CDR3 DNA: TGTGCCAGTAGTAAGACAGGGCCTAGCAATCAGCCCCAGCATTTT
CDR3 protein: CASSKTGPSNQPQHF

J gene: TRBJ2-5
D gene: -
V gene: TRBV1
CDR3 DNA: TGCACCAGCAGCCAAGCTGATAGCGGGGGGGTGGAGACCCAGTACTTC
CDR3 protein: CTSSQADSGGVETQYF

J gene: TRBJ2-1
D gene: TRBD1
V gene: TRBV5-8
CDR3 DNA: TGTGCCAGCAGCTCGGGACAGGGGGCGAATGAGCAGTTCTTC
CDR3 protein: CASSSGQGANEQFF

J gene: TRBJ2-7
D gene: -
V gene: TRBV10-3
CDR3 DNA: TGTGCCATCAGTGACCCCAGGGGCTCCTACGAGCAGTACTTC
CDR3 protein: CAISDPRGSYEQYF

J gene: TRBJ2-7
D gene: -
V gene: TRBV4-3
CDR3 DNA: TGCGCCAGCAGCCAAGTCGGGAGCGAGCAGTACTTC
CDR3 protein: CASSQVGSEQYF

J gene: TRBJ2-2
D gene: -
V gene: TRBV7-2
CDR3 DNA: TGTGCCAGCACCTTACGGGTTTGGACCGGGGAGCTGTTTTTT
CDR3 protein: CASTLRVWTGELFF

J gene: TRBJ2-5
D gene: -
V gene: TRBV5-1
CDR3 DNA: TGCGCCAGCACCCTACAGGGTGGGGAGACCCAGTACTTC
CDR3 protein: CASTLQGGETQYF

J gene: TRBJ2-7
D gene: -
V gene: TRBV7-2
CDR3 DNA: TGTGCCAGCAGCTTGGGAGGTACCTACGAGCAGTACTTC
CDR3 protein: CASSLGGTYEQYF

J gene: TRBJ1-4
D gene: -
V gene: TRBV6-5
CDR3 DNA: TGTGCCAGCAGTTACCGGGGAGATTATACTGAAAAACTGTTTTTT
CDR3 protein: CASSYRGDYTEKLFF

J gene: TRBJ1-4
D gene: -
V gene: TRBV5-6
CDR3 DNA: TGTGCCAGCAGCTCGCGGAGCTATAATGAAAAACTGTTTTTT
CDR3 protein: CASSSRSYNEKLFF

J gene: TRBJ2-2
D gene: TRBD1
V gene: TRBV9
CDR3 DNA: TGCGCCAGCAGCCTGCACCAGGGGGCGAACGGGGAGCTGTTTTTT
CDR3 protein: CASSLHQGANGELFF

J gene: TRBJ2-7
D gene: -
V gene: TRBV19
CDR3 DNA: TGTGCCAGTAGTAATACGTTAGCCTCCTACGAGCAGTACTTC
CDR3 protein: CASSNTLASYEQYF

J gene: TRBJ2-7
D gene: TRBD1
V gene: TRBV7-2
CDR3 DNA: TGTGCCAGCAGCCCGACAGGGGGACCTTCCTACGAGCAGTACTTC
CDR3 protein: CASSPTGGPSYEQYF

J gene: TRBJ2-1
D gene: TRBD2
V gene: TRBV6-1
CDR3 DNA: TGTGCCAGCAGTGTAAGCGGGGACTACAATGAGCAGTTCTTC
CDR3 protein: CASSVSGDYNEQFF

J gene: TRBJ1-2
D gene: -
V gene: TRBV6-5
CDR3 DNA: TGTGCCAGCAGTTACTCCCCCGACTATGGCTACACCTTC
CDR3 protein: CASSYSPDYGYTF

J gene: TRBJ2-5
D gene: -
V gene: TRBV6-5
CDR3 DNA: TGTGCCAGCAGTTACTCGGGAGGGGGGAGATCAGAGACCCAGTACTTC
CDR3 protein: CASSYSGGGRSETQYF

J gene: TRBJ1-1
D gene: -
V gene: TRBV5-4
CDR3 DNA: TGTGCCAGCAGCCCCCGGGGGTTGAACACTGAAGCTTTCTTT
CDR3 protein: CASSPRGLNTEAFF

J gene: TRBJ1-5
D gene: -
V gene: TRBV4-1
CDR3 DNA: TGCGCCAGCAGCCCAGGTGGGGGGGCCTATAGCAATCAGCCCCAGCATTTT
CDR3 protein: CASSPGGGAYSNQPQHF

J gene: TRBJ1-1
D gene: -
V gene: TRBV25-1
CDR3 DNA: TGTGCCAGCAGTGAATTGGGGGGGATGAACACTGAAGCTTTCTTT
CDR3 protein: CASSELGGMNTEAFF

J gene: TRBJ2-3
D gene: -
V gene: TRBV6-5
CDR3 DNA: TGTGCCAGCAGTTACTCGCGGGGTTCAACAGATACGCAGTATTTT
CDR3 protein: CASSYSRGSTDTQYF

J gene: TRBJ2-7
D gene: TRBD1
V gene: TRBV4-3
CDR3 DNA: TGCGCCAGCAGCGCTTACAGGGGCGGCTACGAGCAGTACTTC
CDR3 protein: CASSAYRGGYEQYF

J gene: TRBJ1-4
D gene: -
V gene: TRBV28
CDR3 DNA: TGTGCCAGCAGAAAAGGGGGGGGTGGGGCTACTAATGAAAAACTGTTTTTT
CDR3 protein: CASRKGGGGATNEKLFF

J gene: TRBJ1-2
D gene: TRBD1
V gene: TRBV2
CDR3 DNA: TGTGCCAGCAGCACCCGGGACAGGGGGGGTGGCTACACCTTC
CDR3 protein: CASSTRDRGGGYTF

J gene: TRBJ1-1
D gene: -
V gene: TRBV2
CDR3 DNA: TGTGCCGGCTCTTACAGGCCGAACACTGAAGCTTTCTTT
CDR3 protein: CAGSYRPNTEAFF

J gene: TRBJ2-7
D gene: TRBD1
V gene: TRBV15
CDR3 DNA: TGTGCCACCAGCAGATCAGGGGGCAAGACCTCCTACGAGCAGTACTTC
CDR3 protein: CATSRSGGKTSYEQYF

J gene: TRBJ1-5
D gene: -
V gene: TRBV19
CDR3 DNA: TGTGCCAGTACCGAAAGGGGTTATAGCAATCAGCCCCAGCATTTT
CDR3 protein: CASTERGYSNQPQHF

J gene: TRBJ1-5
D gene: TRBD1
V gene: TRBV19
CDR3 DNA: TGTGCCAGTAGTACGGACAGGAGCAATCAGCCCCAGCATTTT
CDR3 protein: CASSTDRSNQPQHF

J gene: TRBJ2-6
D gene: TRBD2
V gene: TRBV25-1
CDR3 DNA: TGTGCCAGCAGCCGTACTAGCGGGAGGGCCAACGTCCTGACTTTC
CDR3 protein: CASSRTSGRANVLTF

J gene: TRBJ1-6
D gene: TRBD1
V gene: TRBV7-2
CDR3 DNA: TGTGCCAGCAGCTTAGAGTGGGGACAGGGTGGCTCACCCCTCCACTTT
CDR3 protein: CASSLEWGQGGSPLHF

J gene: TRBJ2-7
D gene: -
V gene: TRBV10-3
CDR3 DNA: TGTGCCATCAACGGAGAGGGCTACGAGCAGTACTTC
CDR3 protein: CAINGEGYEQYF

J gene: TRBJ2-7
D gene: TRBD1
V gene: TRBV7-3
CDR3 DNA: TGTGCCAGCAGCCTCGACTCCGGGACAGCTCCCTACGAGCAGTACTTC
CDR3 protein: CASSLDSGTAPYEQYF

J gene: TRBJ2-1
D gene: -
V gene: TRBV7-3
CDR3 DNA: TGTGCCAGCAGCTTAATTGGGGGGGTAGTGGGGGCGAATGAGCAGTTCTTC
CDR3 protein: CASSLIGGVVGANEQFF

J gene: TRBJ1-2
D gene: -
V gene: TRBV27
CDR3 DNA: TGTGCCAGCAGTCCCGTCCCCAGCAGGGGATTCATTTATGGCTACACCTTC
CDR3 protein: CASSPVPSRGFIYGYTF

J gene: TRBJ1-1
D gene: -
V gene: TRBV7-6
CDR3 DNA: TGTGCCAGCAGTCGGGTCTTGGGTCTACCTGAAGCTTTCTTT
CDR3 protein: CASSRVLGLPEAFF

J gene: TRBJ1-2
D gene: TRBD1
V gene: TRBV6-5
CDR3 DNA: TGTGCCAGCAGTTCCCCGGGACAGCCAGGCTACACCTTC
CDR3 protein: CASSSPGQPGYTF

J gene: TRBJ2-7
D gene: -
V gene: TRBV2
CDR3 DNA: TGTGCAGCTTTCGTCAGGTGGCCCTACGAGCAGTACTTC
CDR3 protein: CAAFVRWPYEQYF

J gene: TRBJ2-5
D gene: -
V gene: TRBV9
CDR3 DNA: TGTGCCAGCAGCGTAAGAGGCTCTCAAGAGACCCAGTACTTC
CDR3 protein: CASSVRGSQETQYF